These 5 T cell receptor beta chains were sequenced from one sample in a study of blood T cell repertoires in COVID-19. Some clones are missing from TCRdb's copy, which holds only in-frame ones; the method was immunoSEQ multiplex PCR. The table lists about 300,000 clones, about 81% of them singletons. Sequencing was carried out using peripheral blood. The receptors derive from a human donor with COVID-19, enrolled during active disease. The donor label of this sample is uncertain.

CDR3 region: CASSPRGWGAGLAATDTQYF. In nucleotides, the CDR3 is TGCGCCAGCAGTCCTAGAGGTTGGGGGGCAGGACTAGCGGCCACAGATACGCAGTATTTT. The chain is built from TRBV23-1 and TRBJ2-3; 10 bases map to TRBD2. TRBV23-1 is placed among ORFs of uncertain function. The CDR3 is made up of 20 amino acids. The ends lost 4 bases at V and 2 bases at J; junction bases unmatched: 18.

The rearrangement joins TRBV7-6 to TRBJ2-7; TRBD2 aligns across 10 bases. The CDR3 consists of 16 residues. Germline CDR1 reads SGHVS; CDR2 reads FNYEAQ. Losses at the gene ends were 4 bases for V and 0 bases for J; bases not matched to a gene: 6. Here the CDR3 DNA reads TGTGCCAGCAGCTCCACTAGCGGGGCGAGCTCCTACGAGCAGTACTTC. Amino acids: CASSSTSGASSYEQYF.

The V call is TRBV7-9, the J call TRBJ1-4; 10 nucleotides line up with TRBD1. The CDR3 loop spans 14 amino acids. Per germline, CDR1 SEHNR and CDR2 FQNEAQ (reference sequence). Losses at the gene ends were 6 bases for V and 8 bases for J; bases not matched to a gene: 6. The DNA of the CDR3 is TGTGCCAGCAGTTCCGACAGGGGGCCGGAAAAACTGTTTTTT. This gives the protein CASSSDRGPEKLFF.

V gene TRBV4-3 combines with J gene TRBJ2-7; 8 bases match TRBD2. This CDR3 contains 15 residues. Trimming at V came to 0 bases and at J to 6 bases, leaving 7 bases not matched to a gene. Germline V gene lookup returns CDR1 LGHNA and CDR2 YSLEER. CDR3 protein: CASSQDPGLGGEQYF. DNA for the CDR3: TGCGCCAGCAGCCAAGACCCGGGACTAGGAGGCGAGCAGTACTTC.

The chain links TRBV6-4 to TRBJ2-1; tentatively, D is TRBD2 (6 bases). Per germline, CDR1 MRHNA and CDR2 SNTAGT. The CDR3 sequence is 14 residues long. Trimming removed 3 bases at V and 6 bases at J, with 12 bases between. CDR3 protein: CASSDFPGSNEQFF. The CDR3 bases are TGTGCCAGCAGTGATTTTCCCGGGAGCAATGAGCAGTTCTTC.